This T cell receptor (beta chain) was retrieved from a study of blood T cell repertoires in COVID-19. Study-wide background: The United States, Italy and Spain supplied acute and convalescent COVID-19 samples. T cells, B-cell-depleted T cells, or PBMCs provided the cDNA or gDNA that served as material.

Trimming took 2 bases from V and 5 from J, leaving 15 bases between them. The CDR3 spans 15 residues. Germline assignment: CDR1 SGHNT and CDR2 YYREEE (reference sequence). Per the original data handling: Amplification from reference gene primers served as the basis for estimated nucleated cell counts. Data came from immunoSEQ multiplex PCR; TCRdb stores just in-frame clones and leaves some out. V and J calls and clone size are as listed in that table; D and trimming were resolved from the DNA. The sample lists 150,000 to 200,000 clones, 89% occurring once. This receptor was identified in a man in his forties with acute or convalescent COVID-19. The sequenced material came from peripheral blood. V and J are TRBV5-4 and TRBJ2-3; perhaps TRBD2 as D (7 bases). The CDR3 DNA follows: TGTGCCAGCAGCTTCCTCGGGGGCGGGGGAGATACGCAGTATTTT. This gives the protein CASSFLGGGGDTQYF.